The 29 T cell receptor beta chains listed next were all sequenced from one sample in a study of shared clonotypes between healthy human individuals. Clones were read by immunoSEQ multiplex PCR, and TCRdb kept only the in-frame ones, dropping some. The sample lists about 800,000 clones, roughly 96% occurring once. Positive CCR7 selection of CD45RO-negative cells yielded the naive CD8 cells, and terminally differentiated effector memory CD45RA+ cells were excluded. Sequenced sample: naive CD8+ T cells sorted from blood. The receptors derive from a man aged 25-40 years in good health.

Only one count was recorded for this clone. V usage is TRBV1 and J usage is TRBJ2-2. TRBV1 is noted as a pseudogene. This CDR3 contains 17 residues. CDR3 in amino acids: CTSSQEAVGADTGELFF. The CDR3 DNA is TGCACCAGCAGCCAAGAGGCCGTCGGCGCCGACACCGGGGAGCTGTTTTTT.

The chain is built from TRBV9 and TRBJ1-1; possibly TRBD1 for D (6 bases). The V end was cut by 4 bases, the J end by 8 bases, with 12 bases between. Per the germline V gene, CDR1 is SGDLS and CDR2 is YYNGEE. The length of the CDR3 is 12 residues. The CDR3 sequence: CASSPGGGEAFF. In nucleotides, the CDR3 is TGTGCCAGCAGCCCCGGAGGGGGGGAAGCTTTCTTT.

The chain uses TRBV27 and TRBJ2-7; perhaps TRBD2 as D (7 bases). The V end lost 5 bases, the J end lost 5 bases, and 16 bases lay between the germline ends. CDR1 and CDR2 (germline): MNHEY, SMNVEV (reference sequence). The CDR3 contains 14 residues. This CDR3 is CASSPSGRTDEQYF. The CDR3 DNA is TGTGCCAGCAGTCCCTCCGGGAGGACAGACGAGCAGTACTTC.

This chain links TRBV7-9 with TRBJ2-1; 12 bases map to TRBD2. Losses at the gene ends were 5 bases for V and 9 bases for J; bases not matched to a gene: 11. CDR3 length: 16 residues. In germline, CDR1 is SEHNR, CDR2 FQNEAQ (reference sequence). The CDR3 DNA reads TGTGCCAGCAGCCCCCCGGGGCTAGCGGGAGGGAGTGAGCAGTTCTTC. It specifies CASSPPGLAGGSEQFF.

This rearrangement joins TRBV27 to TRBJ2-2; 10 bases agree with TRBD1. V lost 6 bases and J lost 7; bases outside the gene matches: 5. Germline loops: CDR1 MNHEY, CDR2 SMNVEV (reference sequence). There are 14 residues in the CDR3. Here the CDR3 DNA reads TGTGCCAGCAGAGTGACAGGGGGCTACGGGGAGCTGTTTTTT. Its translation is CASRVTGGYGELFF.

The gene calls are TRBV27 and TRBJ2-2; tentative D call: TRBD2 (6 bases). The CDR3 covers 15 residues. CDR1 is MNHEY, CDR2 SMNVEV, per germline (reference sequence). V was pared by 4 bases and J by 8 bases, with 17 bases between. The CDR3 sequence: CASSWDSEVQGELFF. CDR3 in DNA: TGTGCCAGCAGTTGGGACTCCGAGGTTCAGGGGGAGCTGTTTTTT.

The chain has TRBV6-5 and TRBJ1-1; 11 nucleotides agree with TRBD1. The CDR3 is 15 amino acids. V lost 5 bases and J lost 3; bases outside the gene matches: 5. Germline CDR1 is MNHEY and CDR2 is SVGAGI. Here the CDR3 reads CASSPGTGGYTEAFF. The CDR3 DNA reads TGTGCCAGCAGTCCCGGGACAGGGGGGTACACTGAAGCTTTCTTT.

The rearrangement links TRBV4-1 to TRBJ1-3; D gene unclear. With 1 base removed from V and 0 bases from J, the gap between germline ends came to 10 bases. The CDR3 is made up of 16 amino acids. Germline V gives CDR1 MGHRA, CDR2 YSYEKL. CDR3 in DNA: TGCGCCAGCAGCCAAGTTCATCCGGCCTCTGGAAACACCATATATTTT. This codes for CASSQVHPASGNTIYF.

About this clone: Other nucleotide sequences from this sample produce the same CDR3. V and J are TRBV27 and TRBJ2-7, with D tentatively TRBD1 (5 bases). Per the germline V gene, CDR1 is MNHEY and CDR2 is SMNVEV (reference sequence). Trimming left V 0 bases short and J 4 bases short, with 13 bases between. This CDR3 is 15 amino acids long. The CDR3 DNA reads TGTGCCAGCAGTTTATCTTCGCAGGGCGATTACGAGCAGTACTTC. Protein sequence: CASSLSSQGDYEQYF.

J is TRBJ2-3 and V is TRBV13; D remains ambiguous. Germline V CDR1 and CDR2: PRHDT, FYEKMQ (reference sequence). Trimming took off 0 bases at V and 9 bases at J, with 13 bases between the two ends. This CDR3 is 14 amino acids long. The CDR3 is CASSLGADLGTQYF. The CDR3 DNA reads TGTGCCAGCAGCTTAGGGGCCGACCTGGGGACGCAGTATTTT.

The gene calls are TRBV29-1 and TRBJ2-6, with 9 bases lining up with TRBD1. Germline V gene sequence: CDR1 SQVTM, CDR2 ANQGSEA. The junction had 10 bases not matched to a gene; V was cut back by 6 bases and J by 1 base. CDR3 length: 17 residues. The CDR3, as DNA: TGCAGCGTGGTAACAGGGGGCGCATTTTCTGGGGCCAACGTCCTGACTTTC. Protein sequence: CSVVTGGAFSGANVLTF.

J is TRBJ1-2 and V is TRBV28; D is unclear. Germline V gene data show CDR1 as MDHEN and CDR2 as SYDVKM. The CDR3 spans 18 residues. Trimming took 2 bases from V and 4 from J, leaving 23 bases between them. CDR3 in DNA: TGTGCCAGCAGTTTAGTCGCGGGCCCCATAGAGACTGGCTATGGCTACACCTTC. Translation gives CASSLVAGPIETGYGYTF.

CDR3 DNA sequence: TGTGCCAGTTTTAGCGGGAGCGACAATGAGCAGTTCTTC. This encodes CASFSGSDNEQFF. The chain carries TRBV27 and TRBJ2-1; 9 bases are shared with TRBD2. The CDR3 covers 13 residues. V gave up 9 bases and J gave up 5 bases; unmatched junction bases: 5. Germline V lookup: CDR1 MNHEY, CDR2 SMNVEV (reference sequence).

This chain joins TRBV11-2 and TRBJ1-2, with a tentative D call TRBD1 (5 bases). Trimming shortened V by 5 bases and J by 3 bases, and 19 bases separated the two germline ends. The CDR3 runs to 16 residues. Germline V lookup: CDR1 SGHAT, CDR2 FQNNGV. In DNA form, the CDR3 reads TGTGCCAGCAGCGATCCGTTGGGGGGTAGCGACTATGGCTACACCTTC. It is translated as CASSDPLGGSDYGYTF.

This chain links TRBV5-1 with TRBJ2-7; D is unclear. The CDR3 loop spans 15 amino acids. Trimming left V 3 bases short and J 1 base short, with 14 bases between. Germline lookup yields CDR1 SGHRS and CDR2 YFSETQ. The CDR3 nucleotides are TGCGCCAGCAGCTCTTCCGAAGGGTGGTCCTACGAGCAGTACTTC. Residues: CASSSSEGWSYEQYF.

CDR3 nucleotide sequence: TGTGCCAGCAGCATAACAGGGGAGTACTACGAGCAGTACTTC. Encoded protein: CASSITGEYYEQYF. The chain is built from TRBV27 and TRBJ2-7; 7 nucleotides match TRBD1. The CDR3 totals 14 residues. Germline loops: CDR1 MNHEY, CDR2 SMNVEV (reference sequence). V was pared by 6 bases and J by 3 bases, with 8 bases of the junction left unmatched.

This chain links TRBV29-1 with TRBJ2-5; 15 bases are a match to TRBD2. Germline V gene sequence: CDR1 SQVTM, CDR2 ANQGSEA. The V segment lost 4 bases and the J segment 5 bases; nucleotides outside the gene matches: 5. The CDR3 length is 15 residues. CDR3 bases: TGCAGCGTTGCTGGACTAGCGGGAGGGGTGGAGACCCAGTACTTC. Its translation: CSVAGLAGGVETQYF.

This chain joins TRBV6-1 and TRBJ1-5; possibly TRBD1 for D (5 bases). From germline, CDR1 is MNHNS and CDR2 SASEGT. Trimming took off 3 bases at V and 3 bases at J, with 15 bases between the two ends. The CDR3 has 16 amino acids. The CDR3 protein is CASSDELGLINQPQHF. The CDR3 DNA follows: TGTGCCAGCAGTGATGAATTGGGACTGATCAATCAGCCCCAGCATTTT.

The J gene is TRBJ2-2, the V gene TRBV9; 13 bases line up with TRBD2. V lost 4 bases to trimming and J lost 4 bases; unmatched junction nucleotides: 7. This CDR3 has 17 amino acids. The germline gives CDR1 SGDLS, CDR2 YYNGEE. CDR3 region: CASSPRTSGSSTGELFF. CDR3 sequence (DNA): TGTGCCAGCAGCCCTCGGACTAGCGGGAGTAGCACCGGGGAGCTGTTTTTT.

This chain connects TRBV28 to TRBJ2-4; TRBD1 is a possible D gene (6 bases). The germline V gene has CDR1 MDHEN and CDR2 SYDVKM. V dropped 5 bases and J dropped 3 bases, with 14 bases sitting between them. The CDR3 covers 15 residues. The DNA for the CDR3 is TGTGCCAGCAGTCTTCAGGGGTTCGGCAAAAACATTCAGTACTTC. Translated, it gives CASSLQGFGKNIQYF.

This clone came up once. The gene calls are TRBV5-1 and TRBJ2-1; a weak D match, TRBD1 (5 bases). This CDR3 comprises 11 residues. V dropped 4 bases and J dropped 8 bases, with 7 bases sitting between them. Germline CDR1 reads SGHRS; CDR2 reads YFSETQ. CDR3 protein: CASSQGYEQFF. The CDR3 DNA is TGCGCCAGCAGCCAGGGCTATGAGCAGTTCTTC.

V usage is TRBV29-1 and J usage is TRBJ1-1; D not certain. With 1 base removed from V and 3 bases from J, the gap between germline ends came to 9 bases. Germline V CDR1 and CDR2: SQVTM, ANQGSEA. This CDR3 is 13 amino acids long. CDR3 coding DNA: TGCAGCGTTGAAGTTGGCACTTACACTGAAGCTTTCTTT. Translating it yields CSVEVGTYTEAFF. Filled out from reference TRBV29-1 and TRBJ1-1, the complete variable domain reads SAVISQKPSRDICQRGTSLTIQCQVDSQVTMMFWYRQQPGQSLTLIATANQGSEATYESGFVIDKFPISRPNLTFSTLTVSNMSPEDSSIYLCSVEVGTYTEAFFGQGTRLTVV.

The chain is built from TRBV2 and TRBJ2-7; D is perhaps TRBD2 (6 bases). This CDR3 has 15 amino acids. Trimming took off 1 base at V and 1 base at J, with 11 bases between the two ends. In germline, CDR1 is SNHLY, CDR2 FYNNEI. The CDR3 DNA sequence: TGTGCCAGCAGTGAAGGGGTGGCGGGATCCTACGAGCAGTACTTC. Translating it yields CASSEGVAGSYEQYF. Using reference TRBV2 and TRBJ2-7 for the parts outside the CDR3, the full variable domain is EPEVTQTPSHQVTQMGQEVILRCVPISNHLYFYWYRQILGQKVEFLVSFYNNEISEKSEIFDDQFSVERPDGSNFTLKIRSTKLEDSAMYFCASSEGVAGSYEQYFGPGTRLTVT.

The CDR3 sequence is CASSLRTGGSYEQYF. The DNA of the CDR3 is TGTGCCAGCAGTCTAAGGACAGGGGGCTCCTACGAGCAGTACTTC. The rearrangement uses TRBV2 and TRBJ2-7; 10 bases are a match to TRBD1. From germline, CDR1 is SNHLY and CDR2 FYNNEI. After removal of 5 bases from V and 0 bases from J, the junction contained 4 bases not matched to a gene. CDR3 length: 15 residues.

The chain combines TRBV11-3 with TRBJ1-1; D possibly corresponds to TRBD1 (5 bases). CDR3 length: 14 amino acids. Germline assignment: CDR1 SGHNT and CDR2 YENEEA. V was trimmed by 2 bases and J by 3 bases, leaving 10 bases between them. The CDR3 DNA is TGTGCCAGCAGCTTAAGGGGTTGGGACACTGAAGCTTTCTTT. Encoded protein: CASSLRGWDTEAFF.

The chain combines TRBV10-3 with TRBJ1-1; tentative D call: TRBD1 (5 bases). Per the germline V gene, CDR1 is ENHRY and CDR2 is SYGVKD. The CDR3 sequence is 13 residues long. The V end was cut by 2 bases, the J end by 6 bases, with 10 bases between. The CDR3 loop reads CAISERDVSEAFF. In DNA form, the CDR3 reads TGTGCCATCAGTGAGAGGGACGTCTCTGAAGCTTTCTTT.

The chain combines TRBV2 with TRBJ2-7, with 8 bases aligning to TRBD1. Germline CDR1 and CDR2: SNHLY and FYNNEI. Trimming removed 8 bases from V and 0 bases from J; junction bases left unmatched: 6. The CDR3 spans 14 residues. The CDR3 reads CASSGQGSSYEQYF. CDR3 coding DNA: TGTGCCAGCTCAGGACAGGGAAGCTCCTACGAGCAGTACTTC.

The chain combines TRBV19 with TRBJ2-1; 9 nucleotides line up with TRBD2. From germline, CDR1 is LNHDA and CDR2 SQIVND (reference sequence). With 6 bases clipped from V and 7 bases from J, the junction kept 13 bases outside the gene matches. The length of the CDR3 is 16 residues. The CDR3 protein is CASSLEPSGIWNEQFF. The CDR3 DNA reads TGTGCCAGTAGCCTGGAACCTAGCGGGATTTGGAATGAGCAGTTCTTC.

V gene TRBV27 combines with J gene TRBJ2-7; either TRBD1 or TRBD2 may fit D (5 bases each). CDR1 is MNHEY, CDR2 SMNVEV, per germline (reference sequence). V lost 1 base, J lost 0 bases, and 13 bases lay in between. The CDR3 sequence is 16 residues long. CDR3 sequence reads: CASSLWGTEASYEQYF. In DNA, the CDR3 is TGTGCCAGCAGTTTATGGGGCACGGAGGCCTCCTACGAGCAGTACTTC.